This TCR beta chain was found in a study of T-cell memory formation after mild COVID-19. A 5'RACE reaction primed in the constant segment made cDNA libraries of TCR alpha and TCR beta, and these carried sample barcodes and UMIs. TCRdb independently ran MiXCR on the 5' RACE reads; one entry per CDR3 protein. Here the sample spans some 310,000 distinct CDR3 sequences, more than 20% being singletons. This clonotype was observed a handful of times. Sequencing used PBMCs or a T cell subset sorted from them (not recorded which). This receptor was obtained from a young man who had mild COVID-19 (a few samples of this study predate the infection). Cell type and time point are not known.

The CDR3 region has the DNA TGTGCCAGCAGTCAGGGGAAGTCGTCCTATAATTCACCCCTCCACTTT. Its protein product is CASSQGKSSYNSPLHF. The V call is TRBV25-1, the J call TRBJ1-6, with a weak D call TRBD1 (6 bases). The CDR3 contains 16 residues. The V and J ends lost 5 bases and 1 base respectively, with 12 bases between them. Germline V gene data show CDR1 as MGHDK and CDR2 as SYGVNS.